The next 20 T cell receptor beta chains were all read from a single sample in a study of identical twins. MiXCR was run by TCRdb on the 5' RACE reads, yielding one entry per CDR3 protein. The table lists about 150,000 distinct CDR3 sequences, around 3.6% of them singletons. The sample comprised memory T cells sorted from blood. The receptors originated from a man between 18 and 35 years old in good health.

In its sample, this clonotype was seen many times. V usage is TRBV20-1 and J usage is TRBJ2-7; D perhaps matches TRBD2 (5 bases). The CDR3 totals 12 residues. The germline V gene encodes CDR1 DFQATT and CDR2 SNEGSKA (reference sequence). Trimming removed 6 bases from V and 7 bases from J, with 16 bases in between. The CDR3 region has the DNA TGCAGTGCCCGTCGGGGTGAGAGGGAGCAGTACTTC. This gives the protein CSARRGEREQYF.

This clonotype was seen at least ten times. This sequence joins TRBV20-1 and TRBJ2-4; no firm D call. Germline-derived CDR1 and CDR2 are DFQATT and SNEGSKA (reference sequence). The CDR3 sequence is 11 residues long. Between the trimmed V and J ends, which lost 6 bases and 7 bases, there was a span of 10 bases. CDR3 protein: CSARTMNIQYF. In DNA form, the CDR3 reads TGCAGTGCCCGGACGATGAACATTCAGTACTTC.

This clonotype appeared many times. The chain has TRBV4-2 and TRBJ2-2, with TRBD2 as a possible D gene (6 bases). The CDR3 covers 16 residues. V lost 0 bases, J lost 4 bases, and 12 bases lay in between. Germline CDR1 reads LGHNA; CDR2 reads YNFKEQ. DNA for the CDR3: TGTGCCAGCAGCCAAGAACGTAGCGGAGTCACCGGGGAGCTGTTTTTT. It specifies CASSQERSGVTGELFF.

This clonotype has at least ten counts. The chain has TRBV2 and TRBJ1-4, with unresolved D. There are 14 residues in the CDR3. Trimming stripped 7 bases from V and 1 base from J, with 10 bases between. In germline, CDR1 is SNHLY, CDR2 FYNNEI. CDR3 amino acids: CASKGGGTNEKLFF. In DNA, the CDR3 is TGTGCCAGCAAAGGAGGCGGAACTAATGAAAAACTGTTTTTT.

This clonotype was seen repeatedly, ten times or more. The chain employs TRBV10-3 and TRBJ1-5, with a tentative D call TRBD1 (5 bases). V lost 2 bases to trimming and J lost 0 bases, with 8 bases between them. This CDR3 has 15 amino acids. CDR1 ENHRY and CDR2 SYGVKD come from the germline V gene. The CDR3 loop reads CAISEGAGSNQPQHF. The DNA of the CDR3 is TGTGCCATCAGTGAGGGGGCAGGTAGCAATCAGCCCCAGCATTTT.

This clonotype was recorded at least ten times. V usage is TRBV11-3 and J usage is TRBJ2-3; 7 bases map to TRBD1. V trimming: 4 bases; J trimming: 4 bases; junction bases outside the gene matches: 11. The CDR3 contains 16 residues. The V gene's germline CDR1 is SGHNT and CDR2 YENEEA. CDR3 DNA sequence: TGTGCCAGCAGCTCACCCTCGACAGGGTTCTCAGATACGCAGTATTTT. It yields the protein CASSSPSTGFSDTQYF.

This clonotype was observed many times. The chain recombines TRBV11-1 with TRBJ2-7; 9 bases are shared with TRBD1. Trimming cost V 2 bases and J 6 bases; bases outside gene matches: 17. Germline CDR1 reads SGHAT; CDR2 reads FQDESV (reference sequence). The CDR3 loop spans 18 amino acids. CDR3 in amino acids: CASSLIKYRDREVSEQYF. In nucleotides, the CDR3 is TGTGCCAGCAGCTTAATTAAGTATCGGGACAGGGAGGTAAGCGAGCAGTACTTC.

Many counts were recorded for this clonotype. The V call is TRBV20-1, the J call TRBJ2-2; weak D call: TRBD1 (6 bases). V was cut by 3 bases and J by 7 bases, with 18 bases left in between. The CDR3 covers 15 residues. Germline loops: CDR1 DFQATT, CDR2 SNEGSKA (reference sequence). The CDR3 bases are TGCAGTGCTAGGGGGCTGGGGGCCGTGGGCGGGGAGCTGTTTTTT. It is translated as CSARGLGAVGGELFF.

This clonotype was counted many times. The chain joins TRBV5-1 to TRBJ2-1; 11 bases are shared with TRBD2. This CDR3 region has 14 residues. The germline V gene has CDR1 SGHRS and CDR2 YFSETQ. V gave up 3 bases and J gave up 6 bases; unmatched junction bases: 2. The CDR3 nucleotides are TGCGCCAGCAGCTCCACTAGCGGGAGCAATGAGCAGTTCTTC. The encoded protein is CASSSTSGSNEQFF.

This clonotype was counted only a few times. This chain connects TRBV6-6 to TRBJ1-2; D gene unclear. This CDR3 is built from 13 residues. Germline V gives CDR1 MNHNY, CDR2 SVGAGI (reference sequence). V was clipped by 5 bases and J by 5 bases, with 12 bases between them. CDR3 in DNA: TGTGCCAGCAGTCTGGAAGTAAGATATGGCTACACCTTC. As protein: CASSLEVRYGYTF.

This clonotype was detected ten times or more. The V and J genes are TRBV12-3 or TRBV12-4 and TRBJ2-2, with D unresolved. Trimming shortened V by 5 bases and J by 5 bases, and 12 bases separated the two germline ends. The CDR3 runs 14 residues. CDR3 in DNA: TGTGCCAGCAGTCCTAATGAGTTTACCGGGGAGCTGTTTTTT. This gives the protein CASSPNEFTGELFF.

Ten or more counts support this clonotype. This chain uses TRBV5-1 with TRBJ2-1; 12 bases fit TRBD2. Germline lookup yields CDR1 SGHRS and CDR2 YFSETQ. This CDR3 spans 16 amino acids. The ends lost 2 bases at V and 9 bases at J; junction bases unmatched: 9. Here the CDR3 reads CASSLTLAGGYGEQFF. The DNA for the CDR3 is TGCGCCAGCAGCTTAACACTAGCGGGGGGTTACGGTGAGCAGTTCTTC.

This clonotype was counted at least ten times. The chain couples TRBV12-3 or TRBV12-4 to TRBJ2-7, with a tentative D call TRBD1 (5 bases). V was trimmed by 6 bases and J by 1 base, leaving 10 bases between them. The length of the CDR3 is 13 residues. CDR3 sequence: CASRRQGSYEQYF. CDR3 bases: TGTGCCAGCAGGCGGCAGGGATCCTACGAGCAGTACTTC.

At least ten counts were recorded for this clonotype. The chain recombines TRBV6-5 with TRBJ2-7; 11 nucleotides match TRBD2. V gave up 4 bases and J gave up 6 bases; unmatched junction bases: 5. CDR3 size: 14 residues. Germline loops: CDR1 MNHEY, CDR2 SVGAGI. In nucleotides, the CDR3 is TGTGCCAGCAGTTTGACTAGCGGGGTTGGCGAGCAGTACTTC. This translates into CASSLTSGVGEQYF.

This clonotype was detected many times. CDR3 region: CSALRSGSGHNEQFF. DNA for the CDR3: TGCAGTGCTCTCCGTAGCGGGAGCGGGCACAATGAGCAGTTCTTC. The chain couples TRBV20-1 to TRBJ2-1; 9 nucleotides line up with TRBD2. V lost 5 bases to trimming and J lost 5 bases; unmatched junction nucleotides: 10. The CDR3 loop spans 15 amino acids. Germline V gene data show CDR1 as DFQATT and CDR2 as SNEGSKA (reference sequence).

This clonotype was seen repeatedly, ten times or more. The CDR3 coding sequence is TGTGCCAGCAGTGCACCAGCGTTTGGTGAGCAGTTCTTC. Protein: CASSAPAFGEQFF. The genes are TRBV6-1 and TRBJ2-1; D gene unclear. The V and J ends lost 4 bases and 9 bases respectively, with 13 bases between them. This CDR3 comprises 13 residues. Germline CDR1 MNHNS, CDR2 SASEGT.

In its sample, this clonotype was seen a few times. The chain has TRBV28 and TRBJ2-7; TRBD2 matches 8 bases. The germline V gene encodes CDR1 MDHEN and CDR2 SYDVKM. The CDR3 loop spans 13 amino acids. The V gene end was trimmed by 8 bases and the J gene end by 2 bases; junction bases not matched to a gene: 5. The CDR3 DNA sequence: TGTGCCAGCTCCGGGACTAGAGCCTACGAGCAGTACTTC. Translation gives CASSGTRAYEQYF.

This clonotype was counted ten times or more. This rearrangement joins TRBV29-1 to TRBJ1-4; TRBD1 might be the D (6 bases). The CDR3 contains 14 residues. Trimming cost V 5 bases and J 8 bases, with 18 bases left between them. The germline CDR1 and CDR2 sequences are SQVTM and ANQGSEA. DNA of the CDR3: TGCAGCGTTTGGGGTGGTGGAGGGGGAGAAAAACTGTTTTTT. It codes for CSVWGGGGGEKLFF.

This clonotype was recorded many times. This chain uses TRBV27 with TRBJ1-2, with a tentative D call TRBD1 (5 bases). This CDR3 has 16 residues. Germline V lookup: CDR1 MNHEY, CDR2 SMNVEV (reference sequence). Trimming removed 3 bases from V and 0 bases from J, with 14 bases in between. CDR3 amino acids: CASSLSRGPSNYGYTF. The CDR3 DNA is TGTGCCAGCAGTTTGTCCCGGGGCCCATCTAACTATGGCTACACCTTC.

In this sample, this clonotype turned up many times. As DNA, the CDR3 is TGCGCCAGCAGCCCGTTGGGACAGGGCTTCTACAATGAGCAGTTCTTC. This codes for CASSPLGQGFYNEQFF. This sequence joins TRBV5-1 and TRBJ2-1, with 9 bases that match TRBD1. Germline CDR1 reads SGHRS; CDR2 reads YFSETQ. The length of the CDR3 is 16 residues. The ends lost 4 bases at V and 3 bases at J; junction bases unmatched: 8.